This entry lists 5 T cell receptor beta chains sequenced from one sample in a study of regulatory T cells in long-lasting Graves disease. Time point here: persistent/refractory GD, antithyroid drugs over 5 years with positive TRAb. Scientists built the TCR library using RNA that was extracted from PBMCs. The authors built TCR beta libraries using iRepertoire HTBI primers and Arm-PCR of CDR3 regions. TCRdb re-analysed the multiplex PCR reads in MiXCR, keeping a single row per CDR3 protein. The profile shows fewer than 550,000 distinct CDR3 sequences, 20% to 25% of them singletons. The sequencing here drew on peripheral blood mononuclear cells (PBMCs), taken when the disease was refractory, from a patient treated with antithyroid drugs. The receptor source for this set is a female donor with Graves disease.

The chain joins TRBV10-3 to TRBJ1-2; D is uncertain. Germline V gene sequence: CDR1 ENHRY, CDR2 SYGVKD. This CDR3 is built from 11 residues. V was pared by 2 bases and J by 2 bases, with 0 bases between. CDR3 residues: CAISENYGYTF. The DNA for the CDR3 is TGTGCCATCAGTGAGAACTATGGCTACACCTTC.

This clonotype was seen at least ten times. This chain joins TRBV7-9 and TRBJ2-7; a weak D match, TRBD2 (6 bases). Germline V gene lookup returns CDR1 SEHNR and CDR2 FQNEAQ (reference sequence). The V end lost 5 bases, the J end lost 1 base, and 15 bases lay between the germline ends. The CDR3 runs 15 residues. In DNA form, the CDR3 reads TGTGCCAGCAGCATTCACAGCGGGCAGTCCTACGAGCAGTACTTC. As protein: CASSIHSGQSYEQYF.

This clonotype has ten or more counts. This chain joins TRBV19 and TRBJ2-5; D may be TRBD1 (7 bases). Trimming took off 6 bases at V and 2 bases at J, with 16 bases between the two ends. CDR3 size: 15 residues. Germline CDR1 LNHDA, CDR2 SQIVND (reference sequence). CDR3 in DNA: TGTGCCAGTAGAGGTCGCGGGACAGCACAAGAGACCCAGTACTTC. Translated, it gives CASRGRGTAQETQYF.

Worth noting for this clonotype: With only one base between it and a far larger clone, this is likely a read error. The chain couples TRBV7-2 to TRBJ1-6; D ambiguous. V lost 3 bases, J lost 5 bases, and 2 bases lay in between. The germline gives CDR1 SGHTA, CDR2 FQGNSA. The CDR3 consists of 12 residues. The CDR3 DNA follows: TGTGCCAGCAGCTTCAATAATTCACCCCTCCACTTT. Translation gives CASSFNNSPLHF.

This clonotype was picked up a small number of times. The chain employs TRBV7-6 and TRBJ1-4, with D uncertain. The CDR3 runs to 14 residues. V lost 2 bases and J lost 7, with 11 bases in between. The germline V gene has CDR1 SGHVS and CDR2 FNYEAQ. The CDR3 reads CASSLRAGGEKLFF. Written as DNA, the CDR3 is TGTGCCAGCAGCTTAAGGGCAGGTGGTGAAAAACTGTTTTTT. Looking up the rest from reference TRBV7-6 and TRBJ1-4 gives the full variable domain: GAGVSQSPRYKVTKRGQDVALRCDPISGHVSLYWYRQALGQGPEFLTYFNYEAQQDKSGLPNDRFSAERPEGSISTLTIQRTEQRDSAMYRCASSLRAGGEKLFFGSGTQLSVL.